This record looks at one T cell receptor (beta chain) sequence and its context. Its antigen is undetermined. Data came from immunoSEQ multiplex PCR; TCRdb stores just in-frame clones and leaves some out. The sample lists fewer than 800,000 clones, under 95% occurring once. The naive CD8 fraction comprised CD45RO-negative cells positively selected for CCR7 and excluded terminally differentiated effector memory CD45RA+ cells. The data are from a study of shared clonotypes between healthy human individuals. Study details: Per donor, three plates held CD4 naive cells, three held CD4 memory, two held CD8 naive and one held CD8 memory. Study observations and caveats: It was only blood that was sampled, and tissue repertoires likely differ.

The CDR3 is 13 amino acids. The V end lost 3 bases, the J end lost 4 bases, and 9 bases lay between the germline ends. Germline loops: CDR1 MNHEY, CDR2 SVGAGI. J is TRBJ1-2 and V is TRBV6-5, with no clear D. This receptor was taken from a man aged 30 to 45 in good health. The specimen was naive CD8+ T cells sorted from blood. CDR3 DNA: TGTGCCAGCAGTTATGGGGAATTCTATGGCTACACCTTC. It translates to CASSYGEFYGYTF.